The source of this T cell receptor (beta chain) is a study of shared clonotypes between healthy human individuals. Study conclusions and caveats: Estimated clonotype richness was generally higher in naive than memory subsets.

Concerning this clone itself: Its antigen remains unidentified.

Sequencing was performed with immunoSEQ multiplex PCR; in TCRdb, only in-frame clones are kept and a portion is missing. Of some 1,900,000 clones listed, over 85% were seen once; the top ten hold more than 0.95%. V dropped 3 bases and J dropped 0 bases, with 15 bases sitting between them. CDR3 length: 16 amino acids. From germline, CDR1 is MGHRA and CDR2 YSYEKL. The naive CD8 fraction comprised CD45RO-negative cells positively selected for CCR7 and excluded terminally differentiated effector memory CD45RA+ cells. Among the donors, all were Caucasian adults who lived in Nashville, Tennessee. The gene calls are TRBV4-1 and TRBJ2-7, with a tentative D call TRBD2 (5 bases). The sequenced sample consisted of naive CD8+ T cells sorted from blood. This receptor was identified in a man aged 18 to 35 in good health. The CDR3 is CASSHRKGDNSYEQYF. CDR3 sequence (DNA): TGCGCCAGCAGCCACCGGAAGGGAGACAACTCCTACGAGCAGTACTTC.